This T cell receptor (beta chain) was sequenced during a study of cytomegalovirus exposure and HLA in healthy donors. The PCR was carried out with 60 Vbeta primers and 13 Jbeta primers. Data came from immunoSEQ multiplex PCR; TCRdb stores just in-frame clones and leaves some out. The table records 180,000 or so clones, 75% to 80% of them present only once. The CDR3 is 13 amino acids. The germline CDR1 and CDR2 sequences are LNHDA and SQIVND (reference sequence). V was shortened by 5 bases and J by 7 bases, with 11 bases between the two germline ends. This clonotype was obtained from a man aged 50 to 59 in good health and CMV-seropositive. The sample was PBMCs. This rearrangement joins TRBV19 to TRBJ1-4, with D hard to call. DNA for the CDR3: TGTGCCAGTAGTCTTTCGGTACTTGAAAAACTGTTTTTT. Translating gives CASSLSVLEKLFF.